This T cell receptor (beta chain) was sequenced during a study of shared clonotypes between healthy human individuals (dated by TCRdb to 2018 to 2020). As for the study more broadly: A few men and a couple of women, aged 18 to 49 years, made up the cohort. The study deeply sequenced blood TCR repertoires of five healthy adults to estimate repertoire size and the extent of clonotype sharing between individuals. For each donor, CD4 naive and CD4 memory were each given three plates, CD8 naive was given two plates, and CD8 memory was given one plate. Each donor's leukapheresis produced roughly between roughly 0.85 and 9 billion PBMCs. Different laboratories and diverse techniques were used to prepare libraries and sequence TCR repertoires, to increase sequencing depth and limit assay-specific biases.

Concerning this clone itself: Its antigen is currently not known. Per-nucleotide qualities are absent, and no much larger clonotype sits a single base away.

Using the deep immunoSEQ assay, TCR CDR3 regions were amplified from genomic DNA by multiplex PCR. Extracted genomic DNA from each cell subset was spread evenly across all wells of several immunoSEQ 96-well plates, with each plate serving as a replicate. For sorted subsets, approximately 210 ng genomic DNA, equal to some 30,000 T cell genomes, was loaded into each replicate PCR. Purified libraries were measured with a Qubit 3.0 fluorometer, size-checked on a Bioanalyzer 2100, and measured again with the KAPA Library Quantification kit. Each immunoSEQ 96-well plate was sequenced on its own single-read 150-cycle Illumina NextSeq 550 flow cell. On the study's bioinformatics: The immunoSEQ output contained only junctional sequences without quality scores, so filtering could not match that applied to full-length reads. Sequences were annotated with PyIR, a Python wrapper for IgBLAST v1.9, using IMGT germline references to assign V/J genes and CDR3. Reads were filtered out if the reads had weak V/J assignments (E-value above 1e-6), no CDR3, stop codons, out-of-frame junctions, or ambiguous translated residues. V3J clonotypes were defined as sequences sharing an identical inferred V gene, J gene, and CDR3 amino acid sequence. To compute the percentage overlap between repertoires, the number of shared unique clonotypes was divided by the size of the smaller repertoire. Three approaches were used to assess repertoire richness: RTK rarefaction, the Chao1 estimator, and Recon v2.1 estimates of unobserved clonotypes. Generation probabilities for all TCRbeta clonotypes obtained by the gDNA method from a handful of donors were computed using OLGA. Held by TCRdb, this immuneACCESS table contains in-frame sequences only and omits some clones. Under half of the omission traces to an unresolved V gene where checked; the cause of the rest is unknown. From that table come the V and J calls and clone size; the DNA was used to work out D and trimming. The sample records 2.3 million or so clones, about 92% of which are singletons. The top ten constitute 0.39% of the sample.

General conclusions and limits of the study: Estimated clonotype richness was generally larger for naive than for memory subsets. Sampling was restricted to blood, and TCR repertoires in tissues likely differ from the TCR repertoires found in blood. Roughly 5% of naive CD4, roughly 3.6% of naive CD8, roughly 2.4% of memory CD4, and about 0.4% of memory CD8 clonotypes were shared across several donors. Pairwise subsampling led to the expectation that sequencing depth would affect the degree of clonotype sharing among donors. Rarefaction of sorted-subset datasets indicated incomplete sequencing despite the large sequencing depth. Clonotypes shared by all four sorted-subset donors showed higher generation probabilities than non-shared clonotypes. Because the study included only a small number of donors, the genetic and exposure-history diversity represented was limited.

Inclusive of the bounding cysteine and phenylalanine, the CDR3 is 15 residues long. The only DNA kept is the CDR3, 45 bases in frame from the first base. Compared with germline, V lacks 6 bases and J lacks 4 bases; bases without a gene match: 5. In the germline V gene, CDR1 corresponds to SNHLY and CDR2 to FYNNEI. Donors were healthy HIV-negative adults with no recently reported acute infections or vaccinations. Every donor was a Caucasian adult residing in Nashville, Tennessee, USA. Magnetic negative selection was used to enrich CD4+ T cells, after which naive cells were positively selected on CD45RA and the negative fraction became the memory subset. Blood was obtained by leukapheresis, after which PBMCs were separated by Ficoll-Histopaque density gradient centrifugation and cryopreserved in liquid nitrogen vapor phase. Analytical flow cytometry was used to check the purity and quantity of each magnetically sorted T cell population. Genomic DNA was isolated from each sorted fraction and quantified by UV absorbance on a Nanodrop 2000c.

Specimen: naive CD4+ T cells from PBMCs. In light of the paper, this sample's cell subset or site label describes: CD45RA+ positively selected. This receptor was obtained from a man younger than 30 in good health. Some clones in this sample may be carry-over from other donors' samples. The rearrangement combines TRBV2 with TRBJ1-6; TRBD1 matches 8 bases in the middle. The DNA is TGTGCCAGCAGAACCGACAGGGGATATAATTCACCCCTCCACTTT. The resulting protein is CASRTDRGYNSPLHF.